Sequencing of this TCR beta chain was carried out in a study of beta chain features in type 1 diabetes. Study-wide points: In every one of the four CD4+ subsets, TCRB CDR3s were moderately but significantly shorter in Type 1 diabetes patients. With patients and controls alike, PCR might favor shorter templates to an equal degree. Insertions at VDJ junctions were less frequent in type 1 diabetes patients. These patients also deleted more nucleotides at the same junctions.

Expressed TCRB transcripts were sequenced because the isolated RNA had all been reverse transcribed beforehand. TCRdb keeps only in-frame clones here, not all; method: immunoSEQ multiplex PCR. This table holds roughly 700,000 clones, over 10% found once. Using CD45RO/CCR7/CD25/CD127/CD95/CD27, CD4+ naive, central memory, regulatory and stem cell-like memory cells were sorted. As concerns this clone: Its target is not known.

This clonotype was sampled from a man in his late teens or twenties with type 1 diabetes. Sequencing was done on a sample of naive CD4+ T cells from blood.

The CDR3 DNA is TGTGCCAGCAGCTTAGGCAGGGACAGCTACGAGCAGTACTTC. This encodes CASSLGRDSYEQYF. This chain uses TRBV13 with TRBJ2-5; TRBD1 agrees at 7 bases. The J call is uncertain, as TRBJ2-7 better fits the DNA end. The CDR3 is made up of 14 amino acids. CDR1 is PRHDT, CDR2 FYEKMQ, per germline (reference sequence).